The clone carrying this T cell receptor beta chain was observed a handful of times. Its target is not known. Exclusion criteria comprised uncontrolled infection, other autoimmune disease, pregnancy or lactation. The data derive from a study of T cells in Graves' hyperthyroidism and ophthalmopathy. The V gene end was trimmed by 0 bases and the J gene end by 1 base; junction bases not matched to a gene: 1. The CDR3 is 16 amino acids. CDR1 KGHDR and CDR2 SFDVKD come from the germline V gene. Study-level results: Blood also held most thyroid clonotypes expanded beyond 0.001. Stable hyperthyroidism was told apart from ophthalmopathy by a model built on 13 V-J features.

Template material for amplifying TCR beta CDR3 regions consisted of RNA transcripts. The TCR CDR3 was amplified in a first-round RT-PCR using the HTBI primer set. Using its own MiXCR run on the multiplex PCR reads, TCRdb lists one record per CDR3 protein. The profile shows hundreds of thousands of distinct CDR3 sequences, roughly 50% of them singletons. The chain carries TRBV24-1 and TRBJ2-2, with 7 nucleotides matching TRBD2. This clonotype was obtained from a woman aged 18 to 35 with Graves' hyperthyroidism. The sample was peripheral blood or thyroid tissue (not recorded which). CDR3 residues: CATSDLSGGNTGELFF. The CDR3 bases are TGTGCCACCAGTGATTTGTCGGGAGGGAACACCGGGGAGCTGTTTTTT.